The clone carrying this T cell receptor beta chain was counted a few times. The antigen remains unidentified. This entry comes from a study of T cells in Graves' hyperthyroidism and ophthalmopathy. General observations from the study: Appearing also in blood were most of the thyroid clonotypes expanded above 0.001.

Amplified TCR beta CDR3 regions came from RNA transcripts. A set of HTBI primers served as the primers for a first-round RT-PCR of the TCR CDR3. TCRdb called the multiplex PCR reads again in MiXCR, with one record for every CDR3 protein. The table records hundreds of thousands of distinct CDR3 sequences, roughly 15% of them present only once. Recently diagnosed hyperthyroidism of less than 2 months' duration affected patients aged 18 to 65. The specimen was blood. This receptor was taken from a woman between 18 and 30 years old with Graves' hyperthyroidism.

CDR3 sequence reads: CASSPPSGQGWSEQYF. The CDR3 coding sequence is TGTGCCAGCAGTCCCCCTTCGGGACAGGGCTGGTCCGAGCAGTACTTC. The J gene is TRBJ2-7, the V gene TRBV28; TRBD1 aligns across 9 bases. The germline CDR1 and CDR2 sequences are MDHEN and SYDVKM. Trimming removed 5 bases from V and 6 bases from J; junction bases left unmatched: 14. The length of the CDR3 is 16 residues.